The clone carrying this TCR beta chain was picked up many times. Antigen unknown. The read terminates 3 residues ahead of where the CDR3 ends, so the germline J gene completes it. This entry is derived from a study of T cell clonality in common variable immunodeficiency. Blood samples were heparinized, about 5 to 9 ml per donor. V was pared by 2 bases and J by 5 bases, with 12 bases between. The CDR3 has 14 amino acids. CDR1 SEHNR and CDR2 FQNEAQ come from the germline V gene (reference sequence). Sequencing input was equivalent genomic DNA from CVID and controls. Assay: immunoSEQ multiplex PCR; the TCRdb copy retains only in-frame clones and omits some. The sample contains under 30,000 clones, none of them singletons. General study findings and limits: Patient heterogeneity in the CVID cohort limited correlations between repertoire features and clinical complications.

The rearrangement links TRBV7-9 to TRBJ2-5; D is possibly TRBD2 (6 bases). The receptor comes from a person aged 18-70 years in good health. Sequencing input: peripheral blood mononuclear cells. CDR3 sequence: CASSLFREVETQYF. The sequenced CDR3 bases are TGTGCCAGCAGCTTATTCAGGGAGGTTGAGACC.